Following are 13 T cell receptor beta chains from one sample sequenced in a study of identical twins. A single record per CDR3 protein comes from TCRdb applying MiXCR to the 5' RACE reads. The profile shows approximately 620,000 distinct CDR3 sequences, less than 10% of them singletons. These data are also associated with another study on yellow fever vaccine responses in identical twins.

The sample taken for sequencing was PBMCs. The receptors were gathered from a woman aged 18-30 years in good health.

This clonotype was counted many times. CDR3: CAISGGDTQYF. CDR3 nucleotide sequence: TGTGCCATCAGCGGGGGGGATACGCAGTATTTT. The genes are TRBV10-3 and TRBJ2-3, with 7 bases aligning to TRBD2. V was clipped by 6 bases and J by 6 bases; unmatched bases: 0. CDR1 and CDR2 from the germline V gene are ENHRY and SYGVKD. The CDR3 consists of 11 residues.

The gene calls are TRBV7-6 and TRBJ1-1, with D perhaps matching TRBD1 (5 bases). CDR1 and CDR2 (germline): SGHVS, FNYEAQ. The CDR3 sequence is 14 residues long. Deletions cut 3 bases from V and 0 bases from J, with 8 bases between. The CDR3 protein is CASSFRQLNTEAFF. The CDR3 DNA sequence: TGTGCCAGCAGCTTTCGACAGTTGAACACTGAAGCTTTCTTT.

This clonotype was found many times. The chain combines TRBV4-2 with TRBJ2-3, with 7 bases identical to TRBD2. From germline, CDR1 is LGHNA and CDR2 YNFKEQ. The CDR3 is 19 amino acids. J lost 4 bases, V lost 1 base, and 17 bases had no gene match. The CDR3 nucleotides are TGTGCCAGCAGCCAAGGGGGGGGTTCTTCGCGGGGGTTACCAGATACGCAGTATTTT. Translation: CASSQGGGSSRGLPDTQYF.

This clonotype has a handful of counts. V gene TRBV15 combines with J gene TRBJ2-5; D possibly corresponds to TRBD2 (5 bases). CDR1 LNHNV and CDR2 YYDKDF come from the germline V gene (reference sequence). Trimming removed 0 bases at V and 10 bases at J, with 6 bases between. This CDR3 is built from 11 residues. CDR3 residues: CATSRDRDQYF. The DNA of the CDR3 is TGTGCCACCAGCAGAGATCGGGACCAGTACTTC.

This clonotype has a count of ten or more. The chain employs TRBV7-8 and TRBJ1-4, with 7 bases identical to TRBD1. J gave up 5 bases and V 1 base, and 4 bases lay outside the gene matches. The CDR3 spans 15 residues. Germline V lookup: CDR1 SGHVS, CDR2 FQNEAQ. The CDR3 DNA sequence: TGTGCCAGCAGCTTAGGGGGACAGAGAAATGAAAAACTGTTTTTT. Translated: CASSLGGQRNEKLFF.

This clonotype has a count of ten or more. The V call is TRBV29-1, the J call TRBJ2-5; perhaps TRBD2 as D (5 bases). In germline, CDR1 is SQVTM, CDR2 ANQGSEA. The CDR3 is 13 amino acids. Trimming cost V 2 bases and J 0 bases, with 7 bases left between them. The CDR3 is CSVETGDQETQYF. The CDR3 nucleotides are TGCAGCGTTGAAACCGGGGACCAAGAGACCCAGTACTTC. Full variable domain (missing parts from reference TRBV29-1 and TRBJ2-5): SAVISQKPSRDICQRGTSLTIQCQVDSQVTMMFWYRQQPGQSLTLIATANQGSEATYESGFVIDKFPISRPNLTFSTLTVSNMSPEDSSIYLCSVETGDQETQYFGPGTRLLVL.

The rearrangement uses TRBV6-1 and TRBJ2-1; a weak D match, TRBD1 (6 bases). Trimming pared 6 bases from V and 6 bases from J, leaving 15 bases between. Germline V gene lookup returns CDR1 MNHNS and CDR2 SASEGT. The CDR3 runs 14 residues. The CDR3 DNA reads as TGTGCCAGCAGGGCCAGGGGCAACGCCAATGAGCAGTTCTTC. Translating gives CASRARGNANEQFF.

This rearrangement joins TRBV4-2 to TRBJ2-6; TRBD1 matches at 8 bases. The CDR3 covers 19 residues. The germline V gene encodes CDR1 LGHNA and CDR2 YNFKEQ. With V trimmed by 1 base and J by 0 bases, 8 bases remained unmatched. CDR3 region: CASSQALGTGSSGANVLTF. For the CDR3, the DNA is TGTGCCAGCAGCCAAGCGTTGGGGACAGGTAGCTCTGGGGCCAACGTCCTGACTTTC.

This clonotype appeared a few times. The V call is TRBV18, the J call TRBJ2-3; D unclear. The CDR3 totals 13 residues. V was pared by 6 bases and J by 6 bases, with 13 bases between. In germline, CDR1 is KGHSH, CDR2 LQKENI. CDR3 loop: CASSPYLSDTQYF. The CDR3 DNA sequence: TGTGCCAGCTCCCCGTATCTGTCCGATACGCAGTATTTT.

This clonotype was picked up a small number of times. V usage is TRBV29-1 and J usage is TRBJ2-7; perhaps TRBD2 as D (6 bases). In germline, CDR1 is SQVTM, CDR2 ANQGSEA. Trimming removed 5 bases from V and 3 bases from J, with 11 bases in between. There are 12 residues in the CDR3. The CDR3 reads CSVSGDGYEQYF. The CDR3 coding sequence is TGCAGCGTTTCGGGGGACGGCTACGAGCAGTACTTC.

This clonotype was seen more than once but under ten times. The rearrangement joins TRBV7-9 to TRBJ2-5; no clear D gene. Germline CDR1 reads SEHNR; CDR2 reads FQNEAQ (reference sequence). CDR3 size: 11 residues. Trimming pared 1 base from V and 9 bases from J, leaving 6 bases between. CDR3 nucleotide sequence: TGTGCCAGCAGCTTAGTAGTCGCCCAGTACTTC. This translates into CASSLVVAQYF.

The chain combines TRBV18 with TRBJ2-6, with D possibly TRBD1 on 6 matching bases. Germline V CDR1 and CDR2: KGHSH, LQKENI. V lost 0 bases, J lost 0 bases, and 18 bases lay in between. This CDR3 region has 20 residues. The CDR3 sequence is CASSPPATGGFISGANVLTF. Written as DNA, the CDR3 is TGTGCCAGCTCACCACCTGCGACAGGTGGGTTTATCTCTGGGGCCAACGTCCTGACTTTC.

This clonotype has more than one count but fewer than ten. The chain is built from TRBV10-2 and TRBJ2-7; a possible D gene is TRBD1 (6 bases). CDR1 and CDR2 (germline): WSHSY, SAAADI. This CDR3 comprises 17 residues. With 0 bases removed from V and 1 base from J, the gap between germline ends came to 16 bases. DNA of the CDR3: TGCGCCAGCAGTGAGTCGAAGTCAGGGGAGAGGTCCTACGAGCAGTACTTC. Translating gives CASSESKSGERSYEQYF.